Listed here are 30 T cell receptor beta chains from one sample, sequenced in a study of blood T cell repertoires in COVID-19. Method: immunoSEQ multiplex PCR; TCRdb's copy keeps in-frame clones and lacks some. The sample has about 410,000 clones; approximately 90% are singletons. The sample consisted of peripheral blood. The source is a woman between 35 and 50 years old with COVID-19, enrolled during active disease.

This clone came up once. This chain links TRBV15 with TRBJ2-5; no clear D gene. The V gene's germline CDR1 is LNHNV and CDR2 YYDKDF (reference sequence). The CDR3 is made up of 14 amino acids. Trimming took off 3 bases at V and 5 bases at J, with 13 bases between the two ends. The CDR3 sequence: CATSSWSGTETQYF. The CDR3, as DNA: TGTGCCACCAGCAGTTGGTCAGGTACGGAGACCCAGTACTTC.

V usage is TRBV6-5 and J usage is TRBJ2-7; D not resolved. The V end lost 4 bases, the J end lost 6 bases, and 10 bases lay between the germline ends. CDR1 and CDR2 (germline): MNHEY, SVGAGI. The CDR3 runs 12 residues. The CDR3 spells CASSSYLVEQYF. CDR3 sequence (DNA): TGTGCCAGCAGTTCCTACCTGGTCGAGCAGTACTTC.

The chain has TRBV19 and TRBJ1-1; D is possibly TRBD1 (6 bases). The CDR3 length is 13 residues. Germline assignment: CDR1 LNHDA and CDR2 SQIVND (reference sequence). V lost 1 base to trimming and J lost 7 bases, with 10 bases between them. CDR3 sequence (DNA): TGTGCCAGTAGTATAGTGGGGACAAGTGAAGCTTTCTTT. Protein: CASSIVGTSEAFF.

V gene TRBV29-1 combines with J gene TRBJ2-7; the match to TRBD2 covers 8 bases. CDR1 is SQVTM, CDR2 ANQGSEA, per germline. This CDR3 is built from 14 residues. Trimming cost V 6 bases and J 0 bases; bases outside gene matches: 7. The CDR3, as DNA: TGCAGCGTGTTTAGCGGGACGCACTCCTACGAGCAGTACTTC. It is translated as CSVFSGTHSYEQYF.

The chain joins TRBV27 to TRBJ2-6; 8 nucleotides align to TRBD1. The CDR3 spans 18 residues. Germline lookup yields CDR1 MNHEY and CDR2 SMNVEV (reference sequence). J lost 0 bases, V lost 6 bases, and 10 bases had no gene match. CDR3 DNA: TGTGCCAGCAGCAAGGCCGGGACAGGATTCTCTGGGGCCAACGTCCTGACTTTC. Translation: CASSKAGTGFSGANVLTF.

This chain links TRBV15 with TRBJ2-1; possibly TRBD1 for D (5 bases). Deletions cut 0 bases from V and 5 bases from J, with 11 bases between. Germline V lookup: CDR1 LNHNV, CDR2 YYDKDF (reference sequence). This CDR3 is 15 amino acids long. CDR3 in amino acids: CATSRDRQGHNEQFF. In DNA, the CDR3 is TGTGCCACCAGCAGAGATCGTCAGGGTCACAATGAGCAGTTCTTC.

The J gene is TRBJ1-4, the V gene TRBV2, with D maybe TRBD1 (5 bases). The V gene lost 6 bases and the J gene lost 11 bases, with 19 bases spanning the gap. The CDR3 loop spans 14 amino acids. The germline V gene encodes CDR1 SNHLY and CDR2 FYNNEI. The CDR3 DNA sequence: TGTGCCAGCAGCGCCGGGACCCCGGGGGTTAAACTGTTTTTT. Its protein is CASSAGTPGVKLFF.

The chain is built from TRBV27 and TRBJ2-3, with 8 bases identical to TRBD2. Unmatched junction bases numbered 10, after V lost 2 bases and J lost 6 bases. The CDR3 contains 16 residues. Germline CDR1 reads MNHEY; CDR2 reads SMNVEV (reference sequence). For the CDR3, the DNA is TGTGCCAGCAGTTTACTTCTGGCGGGAGGACCGGATACGCAGTATTTT. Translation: CASSLLLAGGPDTQYF.

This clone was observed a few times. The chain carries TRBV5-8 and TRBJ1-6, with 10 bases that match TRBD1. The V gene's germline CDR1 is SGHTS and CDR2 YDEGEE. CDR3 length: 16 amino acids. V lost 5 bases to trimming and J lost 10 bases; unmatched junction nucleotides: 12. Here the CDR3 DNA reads TGTGCCAGCAGTTCCGGGACAGGGGTTTCGTGGTCACCCCTCCACTTT. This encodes CASSSGTGVSWSPLHF.

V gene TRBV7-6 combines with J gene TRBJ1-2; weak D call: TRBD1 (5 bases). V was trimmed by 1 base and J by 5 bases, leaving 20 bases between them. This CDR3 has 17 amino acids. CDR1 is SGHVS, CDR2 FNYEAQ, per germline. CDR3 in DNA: TGTGCCAGCAGCTTAGGAGTCTGGACACCCTCTGAATATGGCTACACCTTC. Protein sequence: CASSLGVWTPSEYGYTF.

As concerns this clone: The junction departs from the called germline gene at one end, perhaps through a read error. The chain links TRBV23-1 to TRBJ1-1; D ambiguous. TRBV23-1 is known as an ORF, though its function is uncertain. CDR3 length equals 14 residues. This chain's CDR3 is CASSQGGESTEAFF. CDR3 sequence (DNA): TGCGCCAGTAGTCAAGGAGGCGAAAGCACTGAAGCTTTCTTT.

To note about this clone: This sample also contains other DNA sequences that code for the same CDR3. For the CDR3, the DNA is TGTGCCAGCAGTTCAGGGGGGAATCAGCCCCAGCATTTT. It translates to CASSSGGNQPQHF. The J gene is TRBJ1-5, the V gene TRBV28, with 7 positions matching TRBD1. The CDR3 has 13 amino acids. The germline V gene has CDR1 MDHEN and CDR2 SYDVKM. V was clipped by 4 bases and J by 4 bases; unmatched bases: 1.

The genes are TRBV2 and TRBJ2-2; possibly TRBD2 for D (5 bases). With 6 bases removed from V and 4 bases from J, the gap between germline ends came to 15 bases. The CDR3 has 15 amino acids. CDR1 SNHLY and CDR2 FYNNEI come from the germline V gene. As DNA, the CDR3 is TGTGCCAGCAGGGGTGTGGCTGCGGGCACCGGGGAGCTGTTTTTT. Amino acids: CASRGVAAGTGELFF.

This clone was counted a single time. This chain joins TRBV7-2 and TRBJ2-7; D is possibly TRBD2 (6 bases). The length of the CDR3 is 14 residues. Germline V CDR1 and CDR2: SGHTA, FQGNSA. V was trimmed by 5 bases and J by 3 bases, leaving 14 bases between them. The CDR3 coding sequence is TGTGCCAGCAGCCTTAGCGGATCCCACTACGAGCAGTACTTC. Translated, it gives CASSLSGSHYEQYF.

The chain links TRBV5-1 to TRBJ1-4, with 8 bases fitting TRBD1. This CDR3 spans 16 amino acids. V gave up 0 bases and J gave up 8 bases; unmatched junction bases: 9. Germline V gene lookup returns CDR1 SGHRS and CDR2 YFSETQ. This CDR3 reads CASSLGDRGGSEKLFF. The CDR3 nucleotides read TGCGCCAGCAGCTTGGGAGACAGGGGTGGTAGCGAAAAACTGTTTTTT. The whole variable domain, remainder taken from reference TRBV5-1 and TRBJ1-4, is KAGVTQTPRYLIKTRGQQVTLSCSPISGHRSVSWYQQTPGQGLQFLFEYFSETQRNKGNFPGRFSGRQFSNSRSEMNVSTLELGDSALYLCASSLGDRGGSEKLFFGSGTQLSVL.

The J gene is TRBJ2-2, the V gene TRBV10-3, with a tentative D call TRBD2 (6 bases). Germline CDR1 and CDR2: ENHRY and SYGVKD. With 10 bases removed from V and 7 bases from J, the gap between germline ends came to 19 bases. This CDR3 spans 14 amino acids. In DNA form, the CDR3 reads TGTGCCACCCTCGATTTGCGGGGAATCGGGGAGCTGTTTTTT. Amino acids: CATLDLRGIGELFF.

CDR3 protein: CASRDQGQGRYNEQFF. CDR3 bases: TGTGCCAGCAGAGATCAGGGACAGGGTCGTTACAATGAGCAGTTCTTC. This sequence joins TRBV27 and TRBJ2-1, with 9 bases matching TRBD1. CDR1 is MNHEY, CDR2 SMNVEV, per germline (reference sequence). The J segment lost 4 bases and the V segment lost 6 bases, leaving 10 bases of the junction unmatched. The length of the CDR3 is 16 residues.

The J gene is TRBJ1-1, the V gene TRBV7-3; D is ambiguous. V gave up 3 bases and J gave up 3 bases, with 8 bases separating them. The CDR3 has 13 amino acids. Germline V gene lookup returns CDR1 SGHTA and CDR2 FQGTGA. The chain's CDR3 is CASSFNRDTEAFF. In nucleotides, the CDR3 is TGTGCCAGCAGCTTTAACAGAGACACTGAAGCTTTCTTT.

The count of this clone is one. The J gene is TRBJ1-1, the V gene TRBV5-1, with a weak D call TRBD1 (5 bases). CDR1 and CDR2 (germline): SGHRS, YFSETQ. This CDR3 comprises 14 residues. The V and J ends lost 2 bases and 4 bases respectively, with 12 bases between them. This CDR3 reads CASSFSMGGTEAFF. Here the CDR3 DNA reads TGCGCCAGCAGCTTTTCGATGGGGGGCACTGAAGCTTTCTTT.

The CDR3 bases are TGTGCCAGCAGCTCGGTGGGACAGTGGGACACTGAAGCTTTCTTT. It codes for CASSSVGQWDTEAFF. The J gene is TRBJ1-1, the V gene TRBV5-6; TRBD1 agrees at 7 bases. J was trimmed by 3 bases and V by 3 bases; bases with no gene match: 8. Germline-derived CDR1 and CDR2 are SGHDT and YYEEEE. The CDR3 loop spans 15 amino acids.

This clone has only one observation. The CDR3 bases are TGTGCCAGTAGTATTCGTGGGACAGCACCTAGACGGTACATTCAGTACTTC. Translation gives CASSIRGTAPRRYIQYF. J is TRBJ2-4 and V is TRBV19, with 7 positions matching TRBD1. V lost 3 bases, J lost 8 bases, and 16 bases stayed unmatched. CDR1 is LNHDA, CDR2 SQIVND, per germline (reference sequence). This CDR3 has 17 residues.

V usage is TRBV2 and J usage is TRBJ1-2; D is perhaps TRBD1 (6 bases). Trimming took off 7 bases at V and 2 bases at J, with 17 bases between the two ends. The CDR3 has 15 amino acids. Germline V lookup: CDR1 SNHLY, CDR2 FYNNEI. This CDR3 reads CASTFTWQGNYGYTF. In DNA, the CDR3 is TGTGCCAGCACCTTCACTTGGCAGGGGAACTATGGCTACACCTTC. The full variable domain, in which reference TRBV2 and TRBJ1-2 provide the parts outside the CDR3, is EPEVTQTPSHQVTQMGQEVILRCVPISNHLYFYWYRQILGQKVEFLVSFYNNEISEKSEIFDDQFSVERPDGSNFTLKIRSTKLEDSAMYFCASTFTWQGNYGYTFGSGTRLTVV.

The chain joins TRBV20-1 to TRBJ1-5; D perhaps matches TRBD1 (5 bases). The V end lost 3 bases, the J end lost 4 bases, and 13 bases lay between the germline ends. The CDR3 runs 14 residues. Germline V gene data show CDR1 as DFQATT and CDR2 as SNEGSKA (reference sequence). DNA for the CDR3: TGCAGTGCTAGTCGGTTGGAGGGGAATCAGCCCCAGCATTTT. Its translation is CSASRLEGNQPQHF.

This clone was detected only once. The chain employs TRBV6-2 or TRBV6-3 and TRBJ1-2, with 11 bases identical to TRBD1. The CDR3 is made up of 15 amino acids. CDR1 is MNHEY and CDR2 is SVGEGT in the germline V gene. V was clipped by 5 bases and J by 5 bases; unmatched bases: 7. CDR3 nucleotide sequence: TGTGCCAGCAGTCGACCGGGACAGGGGGTGTATGGCTACACCTTC. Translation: CASSRPGQGVYGYTF.

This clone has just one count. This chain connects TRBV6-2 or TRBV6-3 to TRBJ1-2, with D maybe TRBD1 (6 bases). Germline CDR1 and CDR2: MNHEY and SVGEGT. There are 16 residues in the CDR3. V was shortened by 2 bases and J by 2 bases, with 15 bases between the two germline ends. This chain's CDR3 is CASSYPWRGANYGYTF. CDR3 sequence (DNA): TGTGCCAGCAGTTACCCTTGGCGGGGGGCGAACTATGGCTACACCTTC.

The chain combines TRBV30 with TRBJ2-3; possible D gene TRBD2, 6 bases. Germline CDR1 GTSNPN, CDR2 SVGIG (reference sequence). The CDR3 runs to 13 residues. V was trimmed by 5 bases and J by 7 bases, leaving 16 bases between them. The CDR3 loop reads CAWGKSGANTQYF. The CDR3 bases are TGTGCCTGGGGGAAGTCGGGAGCAAATACGCAGTATTTT.

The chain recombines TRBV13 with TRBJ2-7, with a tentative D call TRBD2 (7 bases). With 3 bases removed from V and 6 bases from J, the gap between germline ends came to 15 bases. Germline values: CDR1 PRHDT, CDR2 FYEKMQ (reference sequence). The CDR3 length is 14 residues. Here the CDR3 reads CASSFSLGGREQYF. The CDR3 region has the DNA TGTGCCAGCAGCTTTTCCCTCGGGGGGCGCGAGCAGTACTTC.

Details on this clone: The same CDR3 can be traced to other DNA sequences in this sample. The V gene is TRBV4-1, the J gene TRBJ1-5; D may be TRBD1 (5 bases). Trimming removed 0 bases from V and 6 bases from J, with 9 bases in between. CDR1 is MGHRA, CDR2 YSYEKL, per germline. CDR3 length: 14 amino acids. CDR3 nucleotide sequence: TGCGCCAGCAGCCAAGATGGGGCACGTCAGCCCCAGCATTTT. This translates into CASSQDGARQPQHF.

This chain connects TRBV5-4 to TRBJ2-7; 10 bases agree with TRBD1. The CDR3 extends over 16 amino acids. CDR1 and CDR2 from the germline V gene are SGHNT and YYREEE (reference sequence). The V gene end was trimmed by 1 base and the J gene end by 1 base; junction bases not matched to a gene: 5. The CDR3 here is CASSLRRTGGSYEQYF. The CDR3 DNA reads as TGTGCCAGCAGCTTGAGGAGGACAGGGGGGTCCTACGAGCAGTACTTC.

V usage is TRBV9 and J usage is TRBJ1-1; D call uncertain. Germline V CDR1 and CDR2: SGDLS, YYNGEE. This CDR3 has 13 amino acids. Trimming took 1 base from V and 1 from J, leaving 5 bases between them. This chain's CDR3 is CASSVIRNTEAFF. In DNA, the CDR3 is TGTGCCAGCAGCGTAATCCGGAACACTGAAGCTTTCTTT.